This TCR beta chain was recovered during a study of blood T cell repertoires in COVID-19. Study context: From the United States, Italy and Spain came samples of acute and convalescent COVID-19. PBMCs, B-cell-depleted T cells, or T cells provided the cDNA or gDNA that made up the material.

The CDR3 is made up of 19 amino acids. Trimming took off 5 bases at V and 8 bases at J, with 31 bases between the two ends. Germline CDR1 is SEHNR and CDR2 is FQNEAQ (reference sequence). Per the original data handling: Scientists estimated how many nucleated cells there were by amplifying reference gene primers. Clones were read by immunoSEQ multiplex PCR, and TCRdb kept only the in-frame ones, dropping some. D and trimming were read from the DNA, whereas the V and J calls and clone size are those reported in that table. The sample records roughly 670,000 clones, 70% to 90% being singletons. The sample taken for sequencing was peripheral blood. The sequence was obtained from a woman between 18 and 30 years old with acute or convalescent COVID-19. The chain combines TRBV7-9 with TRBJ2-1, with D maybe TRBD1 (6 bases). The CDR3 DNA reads TGTGCCAGCAGCGTATCCCACCTCCTTAGACAGGACTCGTTCGATGAGCAGTTCTTC. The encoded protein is CASSVSHLLRQDSFDEQFF.